The clone carrying this T cell receptor (beta chain) was counted between two and nine times. Its antigen remains unidentified. CDR1 and CDR2 from the germline V gene are SGHDN and FVKESK. The CDR3 is made up of 14 amino acids. Germline trimming cut 0 bases from V and 9 bases from J; bases unmatched to any gene: 5. TCR alpha and TCR beta cDNA libraries carrying sample barcodes and UMIs came from 5'RACE with constant-segment primers. MiXCR, run by TCRdb on the 5' RACE reads, gives a single entry per CDR3 protein. The data show around 470,000 distinct CDR3 sequences, with approximately 20% seen just once and 7.5% to 9.5% held by the top ten. The data were obtained in a study of T-cell memory formation after mild COVID-19. At the level of the study: Clusters were largely donor specific.

Study-level results: Among clones contracting day 15 to 85, CD4/CD8 was balanced, whereas later expanders leaned CD4+. In pre-infection memory, a portion of responding clones appeared, which suggested that cross-reactive memory joined.

The chain joins TRBV14 to TRBJ2-1; the match to TRBD1 covers 7 bases. What was sequenced was PBMCs or a T cell subset sorted from them (not recorded which). The receptor was isolated from an adult woman who had mild COVID-19 (a few samples of this study predate the infection). Cell type and time point are not known. This chain's CDR3 is CASSQDRGRGEQFF. The DNA for the CDR3 is TGTGCCAGCAGCCAAGATAGGGGGCGAGGTGAGCAGTTCTTC.